This passage covers 8 T cell receptor beta chains from one sample sequenced in a study of shared clonotypes between healthy human individuals. Sequenced by immunoSEQ multiplex PCR; TCRdb stores in-frame clones only, minus some. This sample carries over 750,000 clones, approximately 97% of them seen once, and the ten largest clones take less than 0.25%. Naive CD8 cells, CD45RO-negative and positively selected for CCR7, excluded terminally differentiated effector memory CD45RA+ cells. Specimen: naive CD8+ T cells sorted from blood. These TCRs come from a man younger than 45 in good health.

V is TRBV7-9 and J is TRBJ2-7; 7 nucleotides align to TRBD1. The germline gives CDR1 SEHNR, CDR2 FQNEAQ (reference sequence). J lost 4 bases, V lost 1 base, and 7 bases had no gene match. The CDR3 loop spans 15 amino acids. Written as DNA, the CDR3 is TGTGCCAGCAGCTTAGATTCGGCAGGGGGATACGAGCAGTACTTC. Translated: CASSLDSAGGYEQYF.

The V call is TRBV28, the J call TRBJ2-2, with a possible D match to TRBD2 (6 bases). CDR1 and CDR2 from the germline V gene are MDHEN and SYDVKM. Trimming took off 5 bases at V and 3 bases at J, with 13 bases between the two ends. This CDR3 region has 15 residues. The CDR3 sequence is CASSPSREYTGELFF. The CDR3 DNA follows: TGTGCCAGCAGTCCCTCGCGGGAATACACCGGGGAGCTGTTTTTT.

V usage is TRBV10-2 and J usage is TRBJ2-1, with D uncertain. The CDR3 is made up of 14 amino acids. V gave up 3 bases and J gave up 2 bases, with 8 bases separating them. CDR1 WSHSY and CDR2 SAAADI come from the germline V gene. The CDR3 sequence is CASSDRPTYNEQFF. CDR3 sequence (DNA): TGCGCCAGCAGTGATAGGCCCACCTACAATGAGCAGTTCTTC.

This chain uses TRBV7-6 with TRBJ2-1; 9 bases map to TRBD2. The CDR3 has 15 residues. CDR1 is SGHVS, CDR2 FNYEAQ, per germline. The V and J ends lost 3 bases and 2 bases, in that order; junction bases with no gene match: 2. The CDR3 DNA reads TGTGCCAGCAGCTTGCCTAGCGGGACCTACAATGAGCAGTTCTTC. Translating it yields CASSLPSGTYNEQFF.

The chain is built from TRBV25-1 and TRBJ2-7; TRBD2 aligns across 8 bases. The CDR3 contains 14 residues. The V and J ends lost 4 bases and 2 bases, in that order; junction bases with no gene match: 4. Germline lookup yields CDR1 MGHDK and CDR2 SYGVNS. In DNA, the CDR3 is TGTGCCAGCAGTGCCAGCGGGAGTACCTACGAGCAGTACTTC. Translation gives CASSASGSTYEQYF.

The chain employs TRBV28 and TRBJ2-7, with TRBD2 as a possible D gene (6 bases). V dropped 6 bases and J dropped 3 bases, with 24 bases sitting between them. The length of the CDR3 is 17 residues. Germline CDR1 MDHEN, CDR2 SYDVKM. The CDR3 reads CASSRDFSDRGNYEQYF. Written as DNA, the CDR3 is TGTGCCAGCAGCAGGGACTTCTCAGACAGAGGTAACTACGAGCAGTACTTC.

The chain uses TRBV7-2 and TRBJ2-7; 12 nucleotides agree with TRBD2. This CDR3 region has 18 residues. Trimming took 2 bases from V and 4 from J; bases not matched to a gene: 12. Per germline, CDR1 SGHTA and CDR2 FQGNSA. The CDR3 region is CASSLPSSGRAYGYEQYF. CDR3 nucleotide sequence: TGTGCCAGCAGCTTACCCTCTAGCGGGAGGGCTTATGGATACGAGCAGTACTTC.

V usage is TRBV7-3 and J usage is TRBJ2-3, with no clear D. The CDR3 consists of 13 residues. The germline V gene has CDR1 SGHTA and CDR2 FQGTGA. The V end lost 2 bases, the J end lost 4 bases, and 7 bases lay between the germline ends. This CDR3 is CASSLDGPDTQYF. The DNA for the CDR3 is TGTGCCAGCAGCTTAGACGGGCCAGATACGCAGTATTTT.